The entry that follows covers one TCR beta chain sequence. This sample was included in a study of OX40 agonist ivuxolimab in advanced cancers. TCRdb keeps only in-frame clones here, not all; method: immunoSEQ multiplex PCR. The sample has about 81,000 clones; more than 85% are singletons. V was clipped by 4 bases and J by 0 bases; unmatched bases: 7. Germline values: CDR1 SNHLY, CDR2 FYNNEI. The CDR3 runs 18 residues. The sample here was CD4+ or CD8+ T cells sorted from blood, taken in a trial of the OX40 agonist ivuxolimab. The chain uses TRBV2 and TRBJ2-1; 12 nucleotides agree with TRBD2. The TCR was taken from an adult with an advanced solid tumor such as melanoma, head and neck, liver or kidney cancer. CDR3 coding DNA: TGTGCCAGCAGTGTCCCTAGCGGGGGGGTGAGCTCCTACAATGAGCAGTTCTTC. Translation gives CASSVPSGGVSSYNEQFF. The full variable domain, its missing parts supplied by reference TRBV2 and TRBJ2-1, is EPEVTQTPSHQVTQMGQEVILRCVPISNHLYFYWYRQILGQKVEFLVSFYNNEISEKSEIFDDQFSVERPDGSNFTLKIRSTKLEDSAMYFCASSVPSGGVSSYNEQFFGPGTRLTVL.